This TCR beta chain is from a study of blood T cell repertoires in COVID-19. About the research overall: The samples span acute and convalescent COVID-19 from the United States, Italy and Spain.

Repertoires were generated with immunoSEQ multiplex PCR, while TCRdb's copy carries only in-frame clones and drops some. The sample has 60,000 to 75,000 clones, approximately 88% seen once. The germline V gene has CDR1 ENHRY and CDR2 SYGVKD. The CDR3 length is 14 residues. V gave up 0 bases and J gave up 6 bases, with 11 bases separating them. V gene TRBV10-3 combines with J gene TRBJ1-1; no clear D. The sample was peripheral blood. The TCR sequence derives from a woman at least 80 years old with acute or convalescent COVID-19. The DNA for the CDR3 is TGTGCCATCAGTGAGTCAGCGGACTTCGCTGAAGCTTTCTTT. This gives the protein CAISESADFAEAFF.